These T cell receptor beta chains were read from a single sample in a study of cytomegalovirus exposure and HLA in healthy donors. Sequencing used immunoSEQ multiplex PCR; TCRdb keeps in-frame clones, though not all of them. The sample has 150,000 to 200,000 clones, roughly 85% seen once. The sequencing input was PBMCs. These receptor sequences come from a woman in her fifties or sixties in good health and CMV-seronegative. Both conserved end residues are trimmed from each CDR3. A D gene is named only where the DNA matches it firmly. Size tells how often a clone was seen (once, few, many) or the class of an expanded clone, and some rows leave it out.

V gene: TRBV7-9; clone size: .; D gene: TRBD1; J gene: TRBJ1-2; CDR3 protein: ASSLDGRGPDGYT
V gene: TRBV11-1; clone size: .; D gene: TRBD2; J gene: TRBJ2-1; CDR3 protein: ASSSQRGLGHNEQF
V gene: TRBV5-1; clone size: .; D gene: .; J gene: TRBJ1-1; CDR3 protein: ASSLAPGWAEAF
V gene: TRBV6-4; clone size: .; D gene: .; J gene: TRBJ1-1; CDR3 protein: ASSKTGGTEAF
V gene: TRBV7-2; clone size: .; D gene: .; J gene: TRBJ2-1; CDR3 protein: ASSSGDISSYNEQF
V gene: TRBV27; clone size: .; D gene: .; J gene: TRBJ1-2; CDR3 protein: ASTYSGGAYGYT
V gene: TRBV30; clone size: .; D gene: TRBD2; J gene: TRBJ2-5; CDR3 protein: AWKLGLATRETQY
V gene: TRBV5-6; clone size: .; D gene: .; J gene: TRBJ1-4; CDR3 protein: ASSSVSGHQNEKLF
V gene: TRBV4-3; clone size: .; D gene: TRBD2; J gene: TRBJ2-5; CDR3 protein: ASSQDTGGGETQY
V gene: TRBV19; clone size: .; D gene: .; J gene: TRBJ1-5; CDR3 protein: ATIAGPMTETQH
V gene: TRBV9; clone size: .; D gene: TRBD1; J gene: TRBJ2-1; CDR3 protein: ASSVGQGSANEQF
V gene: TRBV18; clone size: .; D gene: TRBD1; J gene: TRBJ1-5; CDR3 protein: ASSPRVPGQNNQPQH
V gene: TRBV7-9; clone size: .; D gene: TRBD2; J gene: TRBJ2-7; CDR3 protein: ASSLEPPGGYEQY
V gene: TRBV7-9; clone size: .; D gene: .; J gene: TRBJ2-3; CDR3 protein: ASSLLVTDTQY
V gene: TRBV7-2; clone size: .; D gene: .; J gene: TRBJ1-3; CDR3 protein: ASSLSGSGSGNTIY
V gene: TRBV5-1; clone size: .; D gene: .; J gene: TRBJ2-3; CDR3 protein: ASSLQASLTDTQY
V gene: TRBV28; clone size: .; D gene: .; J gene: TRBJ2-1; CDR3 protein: ASREVLVTYNEQF
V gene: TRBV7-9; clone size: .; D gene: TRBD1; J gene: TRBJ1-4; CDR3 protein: ASSSGQGTTNEKLF
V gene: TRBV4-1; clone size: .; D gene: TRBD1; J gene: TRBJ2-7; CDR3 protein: ASSQLRQGADEQY
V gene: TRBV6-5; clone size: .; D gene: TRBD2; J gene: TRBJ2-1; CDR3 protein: ASRPSGSTNEQF
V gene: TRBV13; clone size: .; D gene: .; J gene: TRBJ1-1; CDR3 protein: ASSTKQGGDTEAF
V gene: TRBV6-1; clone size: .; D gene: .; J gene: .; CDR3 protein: ASSEPWDSQTGLDEQY
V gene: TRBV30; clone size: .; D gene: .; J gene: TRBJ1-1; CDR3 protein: AWQLNTEAF
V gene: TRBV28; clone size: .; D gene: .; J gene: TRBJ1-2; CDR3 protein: ASTPLYGYT
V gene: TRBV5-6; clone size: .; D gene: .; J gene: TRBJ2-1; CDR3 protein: ASSLSWGRLGAGEQF
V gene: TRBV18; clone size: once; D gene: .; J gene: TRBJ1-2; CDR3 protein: ASSPLGGGDSGYT
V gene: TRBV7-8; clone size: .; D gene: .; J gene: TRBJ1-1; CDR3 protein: ASRTRAAEAF
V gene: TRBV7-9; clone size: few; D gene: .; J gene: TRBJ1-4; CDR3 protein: SSSQWGPGEKLF
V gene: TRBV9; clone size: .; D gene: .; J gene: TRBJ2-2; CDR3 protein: ASSAKGRTANTGELF
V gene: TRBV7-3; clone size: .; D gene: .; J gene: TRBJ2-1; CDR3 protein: ASSSPGTGTYNEQF
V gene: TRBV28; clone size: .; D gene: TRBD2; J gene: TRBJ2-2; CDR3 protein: ASSFSGTGELF
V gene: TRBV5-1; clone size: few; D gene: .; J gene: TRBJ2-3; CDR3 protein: ASSLAGTGGTDTQY
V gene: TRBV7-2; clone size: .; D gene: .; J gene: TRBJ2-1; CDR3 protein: ASSLWSSVTYNEQF
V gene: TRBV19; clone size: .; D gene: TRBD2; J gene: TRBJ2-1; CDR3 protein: ASTRLSGRALNEQF
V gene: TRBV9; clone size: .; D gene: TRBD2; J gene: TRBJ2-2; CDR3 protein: ASSGPTAGGGRTGELF
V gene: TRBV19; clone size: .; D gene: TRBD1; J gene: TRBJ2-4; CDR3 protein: ASSTRQGRDIQY
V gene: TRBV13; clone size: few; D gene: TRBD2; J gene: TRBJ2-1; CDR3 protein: ASSLRLAGSYNEQF
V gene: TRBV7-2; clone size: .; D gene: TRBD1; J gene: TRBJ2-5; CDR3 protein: ASSRWTGQPEWETQY
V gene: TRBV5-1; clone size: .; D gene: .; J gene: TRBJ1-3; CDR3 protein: ASSLGGGVSGNTIY
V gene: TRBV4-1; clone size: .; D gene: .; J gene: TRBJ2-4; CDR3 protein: ASSQPRAKNIQY
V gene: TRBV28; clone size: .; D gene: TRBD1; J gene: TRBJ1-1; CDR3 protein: ASSFGTGVTEAF
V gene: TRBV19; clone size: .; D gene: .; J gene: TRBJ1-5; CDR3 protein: ASTRSRVDQPQH
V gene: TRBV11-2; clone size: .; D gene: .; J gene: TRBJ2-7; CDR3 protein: ASSFRRGYEQY
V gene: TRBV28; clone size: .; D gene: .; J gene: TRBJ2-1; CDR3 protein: ASTPAGSGSYNEQF
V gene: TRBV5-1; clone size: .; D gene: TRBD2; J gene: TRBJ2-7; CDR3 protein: ASSLGLVGDEQY